This paragraph covers one T cell receptor beta chain sequence. Its antigen is still unknown. Amplification yielded TCR beta CDR3 regions, with RNA transcripts as the source. TCR CDR3 regions were first amplified by RT-PCR with HTBI primers. TCRdb re-derived calls from the multiplex PCR reads in MiXCR, one entry per CDR3 protein. The top ten hold about a third of the sample, which has more than 350,000 distinct CDR3 sequences, about 15% seen once. CDR1 is SNHLY, CDR2 FYNNEI, per germline. Trimming shortened V by 5 bases and J by 4 bases, and 14 bases separated the two germline ends. The CDR3 consists of 14 residues. The data originate from a study of T cells in Graves' hyperthyroidism and ophthalmopathy. Study results and caveats: Blood also contained most expanded thyroid clonotypes above 0.001.

This chain links TRBV2 with TRBJ1-2; D gene uncertain. The sequence was obtained from a woman aged 25 to 39 with Graves' hyperthyroidism that later progressed to Graves' ophthalmopathy. The sample was blood. The CDR3 sequence: CASSLYGELYGYTF. The CDR3 DNA follows: TGTGCCAGCAGTTTGTACGGCGAGCTCTATGGCTACACCTTC.